These T cell receptor beta chains were read from a single sample in a study of T-cell memory formation after mild COVID-19. Via MiXCR, TCRdb re-called the 5' RACE reads, giving one row per CDR3 protein. The repertoire holds 200,000 or so distinct CDR3 sequences, with around 8.8% as singletons. Sequencing was carried out using PBMCs or a T cell subset sorted from them (not recorded which). The source is a man aged 18 to 29 who had mild COVID-19 (a few samples of this study predate the infection). Cell type and time point are not known. Each CDR3 is given with its conserved first and last residue. Expanded clones get a size class; other rows say once, few or many, or leave the size out.

TRBJ1-2,TRBV29-1,few,CSVDRGGPYGYTF
TRBJ1-5,TRBV19,-,CASSFSGVQPQHF
TRBJ2-2,TRBV5-1,many,CASSGTGTVSTGELFF
TRBJ1-2,TRBV4-1,-,CASSQPARDRKTNYGYTF
TRBJ1-6,TRBV30,few,CAWTTAGLALHF
TRBJ2-1,TRBV2,-,CASTDYNEQFF
TRBJ2-4,TRBV7-2,few,CASSNARAAKNIQYF
TRBJ2-3,TRBV2,many,CASSGITDTQYF
TRBJ2-7,TRBV6-5,many,CASSYSGRIQGGEQYF
TRBJ1-6,TRBV7-2,many,CASSLPNSPLHF
TRBJ1-2,TRBV12-3/TRBV12-4,-,CASSLAKAGAGYTF
TRBJ2-3,TRBV7-6,-,CASSSLLAGANTQYF
TRBJ2-3,TRBV2,many,CASSSRGSTDTQYF
TRBJ1-5,TRBV28,few,CASRSGQGDQPQHF
TRBJ1-1,TRBV5-1,-,CASSRGTGNTEAFF
TRBJ1-5,TRBV6-5,few,CATRQGKGQPQHF
TRBJ1-1,TRBV27,-,CASSTHGTGNTEAFF
TRBJ2-4,TRBV9,few,CASSVDHGWGNKNIQYF
TRBJ2-5,TRBV7-9,-,CASTPDLALETQYF
TRBJ2-1,TRBV5-5,many,CASSFLDEQFF
TRBJ2-1,TRBV7-2,many,CASSFRGNEQFF
TRBJ1-2,TRBV10-3,-,CAIRPRQSDYGYTF
TRBJ2-5,TRBV19,few,CASSRTGRLGETQYF
TRBJ1-5,TRBV2,few,CASSDERNQPQHF
TRBJ1-2,TRBV10-3,few,CAISGFTRGYGYTF
TRBJ1-1,TRBV6-1,few,CASSATDRDPEAFF
TRBJ2-1,TRBV4-1,many,CASSQDPGLAGGLPFF
TRBJ1-1,TRBV5-1,many,CASSFPSGQMNTEAFF
TRBJ2-3,TRBV5-1,-,CASSPTSGGADTQYF
TRBJ1-2,TRBV18,-,CASSREGQGIGYTF
TRBJ2-2,TRBV28,once,CASHRADTGELFF
TRBJ2-7,TRBV4-3,few,CASSQETSYEQYF
TRBJ1-2,TRBV7-6,-,CASSPRTGWDGYTF
TRBJ2-5,TRBV20-1,many,CSGADFQETQYF
TRBJ1-4,TRBV4-2,-,CASSQSRGEKLFF
TRBJ1-1,TRBV4-1,many,CASSHPWGSNTEAFF
TRBJ2-4,TRBV9,few,CASSVEQHGYIQYF
TRBJ1-2,TRBV4-2,-,CASSQNANRDGYGYTF
TRBJ2-1,TRBV5-4,few,CASSLRGSGGADEQFF
TRBJ1-4,TRBV4-3,many,CASSQVAGFNEKLFF
TRBJ2-7,TRBV6-2/TRBV6-3,-,CASSYRRGTGEQYF
TRBJ1-1,TRBV2,-,CASLLDKLNTEAFF
TRBJ2-3,TRBV29-1,few,CSAGGRGGNPTQYF
TRBJ2-5,TRBV24-1,-,CATSASGGTLQETQYF
TRBJ2-1,TRBV28,-,CASSWGLSYNEQFF
TRBJ1-2,TRBV7-2,-,CASSLGRYYGYTF